A selection of T cell receptor beta chains follows, all from one sample in a study of blood T cell repertoires in COVID-19. Assay: immunoSEQ multiplex PCR; the TCRdb copy retains only in-frame clones and omits some. The sample holds 200,000 to 250,000 clones, around nine tenths seen once. Sequencing was performed on peripheral blood. These receptors came from a woman in her late teens or twenties who had recovered from COVID-19. CDR3s include the opening cysteine and the closing phenylalanine or tryptophan. Fields, in order: clone size, V gene, CDR3 protein. Expanded clones get a size class; other rows say once, few or many, or leave the size out.

clone size: NA
V gene: TRBV9
CDR3 protein: CASSVEAGVTDTQYF

clone size: NA
V gene: TRBV5-1
CDR3 protein: CASSPGQTYGYTF

clone size: once
V gene: TRBV5-5
CDR3 protein: CASSLPTPGQPQHF

clone size: NA
V gene: TRBV29-1
CDR3 protein: CSFGVDSVQYF

clone size: few
V gene: TRBV28
CDR3 protein: CASSTSLGGGVNEQFF

clone size: NA
V gene: TRBV6-5
CDR3 protein: CASSSVGGSETQYF

clone size: NA
V gene: TRBV19
CDR3 protein: CASSIHSDRDRQYNEQFF

clone size: NA
V gene: TRBV4-3
CDR3 protein: CASSQDSGTGAFTEAFF

clone size: NA
V gene: TRBV9
CDR3 protein: CASSVGTFEQETQYF

clone size: NA
V gene: TRBV7-2
CDR3 protein: CASSLRHFMNTEAFF

clone size: NA
V gene: TRBV19
CDR3 protein: CATREARAQETQYF

clone size: NA
V gene: TRBV25-1
CDR3 protein: CASSEFRGRNEQFF

clone size: NA
V gene: TRBV4-1
CDR3 protein: CASSPISDRGLHTIYF

clone size: NA
V gene: TRBV4-3
CDR3 protein: CASSPSGGGANVLTF

clone size: NA
V gene: TRBV10-1
CDR3 protein: CASSGVLAASGRDYNEQFF

clone size: NA
V gene: TRBV11-2
CDR3 protein: CASSLRPGQGLYGYTF

clone size: NA
V gene: TRBV19
CDR3 protein: CASSTRQSYSYGYTF

clone size: NA
V gene: TRBV12-3/TRBV12-4
CDR3 protein: CASGPTGEHEQYF

clone size: NA
V gene: TRBV7-2
CDR3 protein: CASSLVYRQLNYGYTF

clone size: NA
V gene: TRBV2
CDR3 protein: CASKRGLASQETQYF

clone size: NA
V gene: TRBV2
CDR3 protein: CASSDSGGYTF

clone size: NA
V gene: TRBV6-5
CDR3 protein: CASSSSQGWNQPQHF

clone size: NA
V gene: TRBV4-2
CDR3 protein: CASSQEDKKETQYF

clone size: NA
V gene: TRBV5-1
CDR3 protein: CASSLVSGRTGELFF

clone size: once
V gene: TRBV6-4
CDR3 protein: CASSPGPNTEAFF

clone size: NA
V gene: TRBV19
CDR3 protein: CASSIGQGPTGELFF

clone size: NA
V gene: TRBV11-2
CDR3 protein: CASSLERTYTDTQYF

clone size: NA
V gene: TRBV4-2
CDR3 protein: CASSQGGGSHQPQHF

clone size: NA
V gene: TRBV7-3
CDR3 protein: CASSLGVTGYFEQYF

clone size: NA
V gene: TRBV10-3
CDR3 protein: CAISERGAESNQPQHF

clone size: NA
V gene: TRBV5-1
CDR3 protein: CASSIGLAKTDTQYF

clone size: NA
V gene: TRBV9
CDR3 protein: CASSVVSGGGEKLFF

clone size: NA
V gene: TRBV7-2
CDR3 protein: CASRPTSSYNSPLHF

clone size: once
V gene: TRBV5-1
CDR3 protein: CASSPPSGRAAWTQYF

clone size: NA
V gene: TRBV6-5
CDR3 protein: CASTNDRGNQPQHF